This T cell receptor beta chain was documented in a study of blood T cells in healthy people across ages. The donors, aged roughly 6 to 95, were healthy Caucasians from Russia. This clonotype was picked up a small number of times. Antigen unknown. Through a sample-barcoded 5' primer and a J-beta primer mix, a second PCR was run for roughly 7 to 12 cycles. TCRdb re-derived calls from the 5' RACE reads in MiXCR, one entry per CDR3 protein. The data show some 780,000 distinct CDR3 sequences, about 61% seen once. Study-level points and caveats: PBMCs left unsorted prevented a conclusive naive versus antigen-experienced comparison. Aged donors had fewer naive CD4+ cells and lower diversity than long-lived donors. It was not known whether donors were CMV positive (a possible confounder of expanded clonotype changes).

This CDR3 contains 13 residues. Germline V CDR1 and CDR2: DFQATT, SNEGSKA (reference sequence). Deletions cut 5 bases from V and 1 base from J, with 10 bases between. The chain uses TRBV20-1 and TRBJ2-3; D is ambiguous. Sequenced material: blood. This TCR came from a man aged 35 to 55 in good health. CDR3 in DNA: TGCAGTGCTCCCCCGAGCGGCACAGATACGCAGTATTTT. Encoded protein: CSAPPSGTDTQYF.